The 27 T cell receptor beta chains given below trace back to one sample, sequenced in a study of Graves' ophthalmopathy and Graves' hyperthyroidism. The authors amplified TCR beta CDR3 regions from RNA transcripts. The first round was an RT-PCR with HTBI primers, and the second round was a multiplex PCR. One entry per CDR3 protein, called by TCRdb with MiXCR from the multiplex PCR reads. The sample includes roughly 480,000 distinct CDR3 sequences, approximately 14% of them seen just once. The sample consisted of blood. These receptors all stem from a woman in her 30s with Graves' ophthalmopathy.

This clonotype was seen many times. This chain links TRBV19 with TRBJ2-7; D perhaps matches TRBD2 (5 bases). Germline V gene lookup returns CDR1 LNHDA and CDR2 SQIVND (reference sequence). The CDR3 totals 15 residues. With 3 bases removed from V and 3 bases from J, the gap between germline ends came to 15 bases. The CDR3 bases are TGTGCCAGTAGTATCCACGGAGGTCGGGACTACGAGCAGTACTTC. This translates into CASSIHGGRDYEQYF.

This clonotype has a count of ten or more. The V gene is TRBV2, the J gene TRBJ1-5; the D is unclear. The V gene's germline CDR1 is SNHLY and CDR2 FYNNEI. With 6 bases removed from V and 6 bases from J, the gap between germline ends came to 18 bases. This CDR3 has 15 residues. The CDR3 nucleotides are TGTGCCAGCAGGGAAATCAGCGGGCGCGGTCAGCCCCAGCATTTT. The encoded protein is CASREISGRGQPQHF.

The sample holds many counts of this clonotype. The chain links TRBV11-2 to TRBJ1-5; possible D gene TRBD1, 6 bases. This CDR3 is built from 15 residues. CDR1 SGHAT and CDR2 FQNNGV come from the germline V gene. V was pared by 0 bases and J by 7 bases, with 13 bases between. The CDR3 loop reads CASSLDTGSFQPQHF. CDR3 coding DNA: TGTGCCAGCAGCTTAGATACAGGGTCTTTCCAGCCCCAGCATTTT.

This clonotype was picked up many times. The rearrangement links TRBV9 to TRBJ1-5; TRBD1 is a possible D gene (5 bases). Trimming took 0 bases from V and 7 from J, leaving 11 bases between them. Germline CDR1 and CDR2: SGDLS and YYNGEE. The CDR3 is made up of 14 amino acids. For the CDR3, the DNA is TGTGCCAGCAGCGTAGAAGGGGACGGGCAGCCCCAGCATTTT. Its translation is CASSVEGDGQPQHF. The full variable domain, rest sourced from reference TRBV9 and TRBJ1-5, is DSGVTQTPKHLITATGQRVTLRCSPRSGDLSVYWYQQSLDQGLQFLIQYYNGEERAKGNILERFSAQQFPDLHSELNLSSLELGDSALYFCASSVEGDGQPQHFGDGTRLSIL.

In this sample, this clonotype turned up many times. The V gene is TRBV6-1, the J gene TRBJ2-7; 7 positions agree with TRBD1. Germline loops: CDR1 MNHNS, CDR2 SASEGT. The trim removed 8 bases at V and 4 bases at J, leaving 14 bases unmatched. The CDR3 length is 15 residues. Here the CDR3 reads CASGFAGTVGYEQYF. The CDR3, as DNA: TGTGCCAGCGGATTCGCCGGGACAGTGGGATACGAGCAGTACTTC.

This clonotype showed up just a few times. The V call is TRBV6-1, the J call TRBJ1-2; D gene ambiguous. Trimming shortened V by 8 bases and J by 1 base, and 17 bases separated the two germline ends. CDR1 MNHNS and CDR2 SASEGT come from the germline V gene. The CDR3 sequence is 15 residues long. Written as DNA, the CDR3 is TGTGCCAGCGTAAGAGGACCCCTAGATAACTATGGCTACACCTTC. It specifies CASVRGPLDNYGYTF.

This clonotype was counted at least ten times. J is TRBJ1-1 and V is TRBV12-3 or TRBV12-4, with 7 bases identical to TRBD1. The CDR3 consists of 15 residues. The V and J ends lost 7 bases and 0 bases, in that order; junction bases with no gene match: 8. The CDR3 sequence is CASTRGGQMNTEAFF. CDR3 DNA sequence: TGTGCCAGCACCCGTGGGGGACAGATGAACACTGAAGCTTTCTTT.

About this clonotype itself: The conserved final phenylalanine or tryptophan is absent from the CDR3, which likely points to a read error. The V call is TRBV7-9, the J call TRBJ1-1, with a possible D match to TRBD1 (6 bases). The germline V gene encodes CDR1 SEHNR and CDR2 FQNEAQ (reference sequence). This CDR3 spans 15 amino acids. The ends were cut back, 6 bases at V and 3 bases at J, with 17 bases in the middle. The chain's CDR3 is CASRSRDKAHTEAFL. CDR3 in DNA: TGTGCCAGCAGGTCCCGGGACAAGGCCCACACTGAAGCTTTCTTG.

This clonotype was counted many times. V is TRBV12-3 or TRBV12-4 and J is TRBJ1-5; 8 nucleotides match TRBD1. This CDR3 is built from 14 residues. V lost 5 bases and J lost 6; bases outside the gene matches: 6. CDR3 protein: CASSPGQGGQPQHF. In DNA, the CDR3 is TGTGCCAGCAGTCCCGGACAGGGCGGTCAGCCCCAGCATTTT.

This clonotype was picked up many times. The CDR3: CSANDVAGVVSYEQYF. CDR3 DNA sequence: TGCAGTGCCAACGACGTCGCGGGAGTCGTTTCCTACGAGCAGTACTTC. The rearrangement joins TRBV20-1 to TRBJ2-7; 7 bases map to TRBD2. Per the germline V gene, CDR1 is DFQATT and CDR2 is SNEGSKA (reference sequence). This CDR3 is built from 16 residues. J lost 1 base, V lost 6 bases, and 15 bases had no gene match.

This rearrangement joins TRBV4-1 to TRBJ2-5; no reliable D call. CDR1 and CDR2 from the germline V gene are MGHRA and YSYEKL. The V gene lost 1 base and the J gene lost 2 bases, with 11 bases spanning the gap. This CDR3 spans 15 amino acids. The CDR3 region has the DNA TGCGCCAGCAGCCAAGCCCTACTTTTTCAAGAGACCCAGTACTTC. This encodes CASSQALLFQETQYF.

This clonotype was counted only a few times. The CDR3 region is CASSRDRAPSSYNSPLHF. CDR3 sequence (DNA): TGTGCCAGCAGTCGGGACAGGGCACCCAGCTCCTATAATTCACCCCTCCACTTT. The chain uses TRBV12-3 or TRBV12-4 and TRBJ1-6; TRBD1 matches at 9 bases. The CDR3 loop spans 18 amino acids. Losses at the gene ends were 5 bases for V and 0 bases for J; bases not matched to a gene: 8.

This chain connects TRBV19 to TRBJ2-2; perhaps TRBD1 as D (5 bases). Germline V gene sequence: CDR1 LNHDA, CDR2 SQIVND (reference sequence). V lost 6 bases and J 0 bases, leaving 8 bases between the germline ends. This CDR3 is 14 amino acids long. DNA of the CDR3: TGTGCCAGTAGGGTGACAGCGAACACCGGGGAGCTGTTTTTT. Amino acids: CASRVTANTGELFF.

The table lists this clonotype with many counts. The chain carries TRBV20-1 and TRBJ1-3; D remains ambiguous. Germline V gene data show CDR1 as DFQATT and CDR2 as SNEGSKA (reference sequence). Between the trimmed V and J ends, which lost 1 base and 5 bases, there was a span of 9 bases. The CDR3 extends over 13 amino acids. CDR3 in amino acids: CSARAQHRNTIYF. The DNA for the CDR3 is TGCAGTGCTAGAGCCCAACATCGAAACACCATATATTTT.

This clonotype was seen ten or more times. This chain links TRBV12-3 or TRBV12-4 with TRBJ2-7; the match to TRBD1 covers 11 bases. V lost 7 bases, J lost 3 bases, and 2 bases stayed unmatched. The CDR3 length is 13 residues. The CDR3: CASKGTGGYEQYF. For the CDR3, the DNA is TGTGCCAGCAAAGGGACAGGGGGCTACGAGCAGTACTTC.

There are many counts of this clonotype. The chain combines TRBV30 with TRBJ2-2; D remains ambiguous. V was clipped by 2 bases and J by 6 bases, with 16 bases between them. The CDR3 totals 15 residues. CDR1 is GTSNPN, CDR2 SVGIG, per germline (reference sequence). This chain's CDR3 is CAWSSPQGPAGELFF. In nucleotides, the CDR3 is TGTGCCTGGAGTTCCCCCCAAGGGCCGGCCGGGGAGCTGTTTTTT.

As regards this clonotype: This may arise from a read error, as a much more abundant clone is one base away. The CDR3 is CVSTYRELGYGYTF. CDR3 coding DNA: TGTGTCAGCACCTACAGGGAGTTGGGGTATGGCTACACCTTC. V usage is TRBV6-2 or TRBV6-3 and J usage is TRBJ1-2, with a tentative D call TRBD1 (6 bases). The CDR3 spans 14 residues. CDR1 and CDR2 (germline): MNHEY, SVGEGT.

This clonotype occurred many times. This rearrangement joins TRBV19 to TRBJ1-1; D gene ambiguous. The CDR3 runs 15 residues. CDR1 is LNHDA, CDR2 SQIVND, per germline (reference sequence). With 3 bases removed from V and 0 bases from J, the gap between germline ends came to 11 bases. The CDR3 spells CASSILGYVNTEAFF. The CDR3 region has the DNA TGTGCCAGTAGTATCCTGGGGTATGTGAACACTGAAGCTTTCTTT.

This clonotype has at least ten counts. The J gene is TRBJ1-1, the V gene TRBV11-3, with 8 bases that match TRBD1. Germline V CDR1 and CDR2: SGHNT, YENEEA. Trimming at V came to 5 bases and at J to 1 base, leaving 6 bases not matched to a gene. The CDR3 runs to 15 residues. The CDR3 DNA is TGTGCCAGCAGCCCCCGACAGGGGCAGAACACTGAAGCTTTCTTT. Encoded protein: CASSPRQGQNTEAFF.

There are many counts of this clonotype. The chain uses TRBV12-3 or TRBV12-4 and TRBJ2-7; D possibly uses TRBD1 or TRBD2 (5 bases each). The V end was cut by 6 bases, the J end by 0 bases, with 12 bases between. The CDR3 covers 14 residues. The CDR3 DNA sequence: TGTGCCAGCAGGAGGGACGGCAGCTCCTACGAGCAGTACTTC. It encodes CASRRDGSSYEQYF.

The table lists this clonotype with many counts. It is unclear where the CDR3 begins or ends on the DNA, so no DNA is shown, and the CDR3 is as TCRdb lists it. The CDR3 loop reads CASSLVGQGAAF. The chain links TRBV27 to TRBJ1-2; TRBD1, the table's D call, lacks a check against the DNA. Ends included, the CDR3 has 12 residues. The V gene's germline CDR1 is MNHEY and CDR2 SMNVEV (reference sequence).

This clonotype was counted at least ten times. The V gene is TRBV4-1, the J gene TRBJ1-5; 8 positions agree with TRBD1. V lost 3 bases to trimming and J lost 2 bases; unmatched junction nucleotides: 6. Germline lookup yields CDR1 MGHRA and CDR2 YSYEKL. The CDR3 extends over 16 amino acids. The CDR3 protein is CASSHVSGGGNQPQHF. The CDR3 region has the DNA TGCGCCAGCAGCCACGTGTCAGGGGGCGGCAATCAGCCCCAGCATTTT.

This clonotype was seen at least ten times. This chain links TRBV15 with TRBJ2-7, with D tentatively TRBD1 (6 bases). The germline V gene has CDR1 LNHNV and CDR2 YYDKDF (reference sequence). This CDR3 spans 15 amino acids. V lost 1 base to trimming and J lost 9 bases, with 19 bases between them. The CDR3 here is CATSRVWTVTPGQYF. As DNA, the CDR3 is TGTGCCACCAGCAGAGTGTGGACAGTCACCCCCGGGCAGTACTTC.

This clonotype showed up many times. This CDR3 is CASSLTNRNYEQYF. CDR3 bases: TGTGCCAGCAGTTTAACTAACAGGAACTACGAGCAGTACTTC. The chain uses TRBV12-3 or TRBV12-4 and TRBJ2-7; perhaps TRBD1 as D (5 bases). Deletions cut 2 bases from V and 3 bases from J, with 11 bases between. This CDR3 comprises 14 residues.

At least ten counts were recorded for this clonotype. The genes are TRBV11-2 and TRBJ2-2, with D uncertain. The ends were cut back, 7 bases at V and 8 bases at J, with 11 bases in the middle. Germline V gene lookup returns CDR1 SGHAT and CDR2 FQNNGV. The CDR3 length is 12 residues. The CDR3 nucleotides are TGTGCCAGCAACTCAGGTGGAGGGGAGCTGTTTTTT. Translated, it gives CASNSGGGELFF.

This clonotype was recorded many times. This chain links TRBV12-3 or TRBV12-4 with TRBJ1-1; D gene uncertain. This CDR3 is built from 14 residues. V was clipped by 6 bases and J by 4 bases, with 15 bases between them. Here the CDR3 DNA reads TGTGCCAGCAGCCCTTCCCAAAAGGGCACTGAAGCTTTCTTT. Protein sequence: CASSPSQKGTEAFF.

On this clonotype: A junction boundary mismatches the germline segment, possibly from a read error. The chain recombines TRBV28 with TRBJ1-2, with no clear D. CDR1 MDHEN and CDR2 SYDVKM come from the germline V gene. CDR3 length: 11 residues. Written as DNA, the CDR3 is TGTGCCAGCAGTCCCGCCGGTGGCTACAGCTTC. Amino acids: CASSPAGGYSF.